The 11 T cell receptor beta chains below were found in one sample sequenced in a study of STAT5B mutations in CD4+ large granular lymphocyte leukemia. Repertoires were generated with immunoSEQ multiplex PCR, while TCRdb's copy carries only in-frame clones and drops some. Of 30,000 to 40,000 clones in the sample, under 85% were seen once. Sequencing used CD4+ T cells from blood buffy coats. The origin of the receptors is a human donor in good health.

This clone was seen only a few times. The chain couples TRBV6-1 to TRBJ1-5, with 9 positions matching TRBD1. Per germline, CDR1 MNHNS and CDR2 SASEGT. The CDR3 is made up of 15 amino acids. Unmatched junction bases numbered 4, after V lost 6 bases and J lost 1 base. In nucleotides, the CDR3 is TGTGCCAGCAGAAGACAGGGGGAAAGCAATCAGCCCCAGCATTTT. Translation gives CASRRQGESNQPQHF.

This clone was detected once. The gene calls are TRBV10-3 and TRBJ1-1, with D perhaps matching TRBD1 (6 bases). V was cut by 6 bases and J by 1 base, with 12 bases left in between. CDR3 size: 14 residues. The germline CDR1 and CDR2 sequences are ENHRY and SYGVKD. CDR3 sequence (DNA): TGTGCCATCAGGGCGGGACACAAGAACACTGAAGCTTTCTTT. It encodes CAIRAGHKNTEAFF.

This rearrangement joins TRBV9 to TRBJ2-7, with D perhaps matching TRBD1 (5 bases). Germline lookup yields CDR1 SGDLS and CDR2 YYNGEE. The CDR3 consists of 13 residues. Trimming shortened V by 3 bases and J by 0 bases, and 7 bases separated the two germline ends. The CDR3 sequence is CASSATVSYEQYF. In nucleotides, the CDR3 is TGTGCCAGCAGCGCGACAGTCTCCTACGAGCAGTACTTC.

J is TRBJ1-1 and V is TRBV18, with TRBD1 matching 7 bases. Germline V gene lookup returns CDR1 KGHSH and CDR2 LQKENI. J lost 1 base, V lost 3 bases, and 2 bases had no gene match. The CDR3 spans 14 residues. CDR3: CASSPGQENTEAFF. CDR3 in DNA: TGTGCCAGCTCACCCGGACAGGAGAACACTGAAGCTTTCTTT.

V and J are TRBV9 and TRBJ2-7; 8 bases map to TRBD2. Germline assignment: CDR1 SGDLS and CDR2 YYNGEE. There are 16 residues in the CDR3. The trim removed 2 bases at V and 0 bases at J, leaving 7 bases unmatched. The CDR3 region has the DNA TGTGCCAGCAGCGTTGGGAGCGGGAGATACTCCTACGAGCAGTACTTC. Translating it yields CASSVGSGRYSYEQYF.

This clone was counted once. J is TRBJ2-1 and V is TRBV10-3; 12 bases map to TRBD2. This CDR3 is 19 amino acids long. V dropped 6 bases and J dropped 3; count of bases not matched to a gene: 15. Per germline, CDR1 ENHRY and CDR2 SYGVKD. As DNA, the CDR3 is TGTGCCATCAGAGCTAGCGGGAGGGGCTGGATACGGAACTACAATGAGCAGTTCTTC. It yields the protein CAIRASGRGWIRNYNEQFF.

The rearrangement uses TRBV27 and TRBJ2-7; D remains unclear. CDR1 is MNHEY, CDR2 SMNVEV, per germline (reference sequence). CDR3 length: 13 residues. V was shortened by 6 bases and J by 2 bases, with 11 bases between the two germline ends. The CDR3 nucleotides are TGTGCCAGCAGACTTGATGTAGCCTACGAGCAGTACTTC. Protein: CASRLDVAYEQYF.

The rearrangement joins TRBV4-1 to TRBJ1-2; possible D gene TRBD1, 6 bases. This CDR3 contains 17 residues. Trimming removed 5 bases from V and 4 bases from J, with 23 bases in between. Per germline, CDR1 MGHRA and CDR2 YSYEKL. The DNA of the CDR3 is TGCGCCAGCAGCAACCCTTCTGGGACACCGTCAGGCTATGGCTACACCTTC. This sequence encodes CASSNPSGTPSGYGYTF.

This rearrangement joins TRBV2 to TRBJ2-7; no firm D call. Per the germline V gene, CDR1 is SNHLY and CDR2 is FYNNEI. This CDR3 contains 13 residues. The V gene lost 8 bases and the J gene lost 0 bases, with 11 bases spanning the gap. CDR3 region: CASGRENSYEQYF. CDR3 DNA: TGTGCCAGCGGAAGGGAAAACTCCTACGAGCAGTACTTC.

The chain carries TRBV2 and TRBJ2-1; 9 bases are a match to TRBD2. CDR3 length: 15 amino acids. V was pared by 2 bases and J by 5 bases, with 4 bases of the junction left unmatched. Looked up from germline, CDR1 is SNHLY and CDR2 is FYNNEI. CDR3 sequence (DNA): TGTGCCAGCAGTGAACTAGCGGGACGGAACAATGAGCAGTTCTTC. Translation: CASSELAGRNNEQFF.

This chain connects TRBV4-1 to TRBJ1-3; 9 bases agree with TRBD1. J gave up 0 bases and V 3 bases, and 15 bases lay outside the gene matches. CDR1 and CDR2 (germline): MGHRA, YSYEKL. The length of the CDR3 is 20 residues. The CDR3 bases are TGCGCCAGCAGCCACCCCCGGGACAGGGTGCCCCAAAGCTCTGGAAACACCATATATTTT. Translating gives CASSHPRDRVPQSSGNTIYF.